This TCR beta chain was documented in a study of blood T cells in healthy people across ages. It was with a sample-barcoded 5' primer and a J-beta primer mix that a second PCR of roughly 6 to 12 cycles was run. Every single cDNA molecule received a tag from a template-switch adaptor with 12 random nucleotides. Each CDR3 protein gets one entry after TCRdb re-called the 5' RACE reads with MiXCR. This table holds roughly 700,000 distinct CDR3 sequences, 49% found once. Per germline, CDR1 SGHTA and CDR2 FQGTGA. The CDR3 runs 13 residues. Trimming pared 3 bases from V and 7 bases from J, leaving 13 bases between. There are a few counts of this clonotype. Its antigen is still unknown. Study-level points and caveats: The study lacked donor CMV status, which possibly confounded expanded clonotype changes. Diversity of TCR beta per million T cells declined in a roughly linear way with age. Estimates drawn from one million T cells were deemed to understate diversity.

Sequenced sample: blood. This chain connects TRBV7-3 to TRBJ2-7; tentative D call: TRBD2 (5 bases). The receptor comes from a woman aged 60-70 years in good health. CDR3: CASSLERRSEQYF. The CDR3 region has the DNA TGTGCCAGCAGCTTGGAGCGGAGGAGTGAGCAGTACTTC.